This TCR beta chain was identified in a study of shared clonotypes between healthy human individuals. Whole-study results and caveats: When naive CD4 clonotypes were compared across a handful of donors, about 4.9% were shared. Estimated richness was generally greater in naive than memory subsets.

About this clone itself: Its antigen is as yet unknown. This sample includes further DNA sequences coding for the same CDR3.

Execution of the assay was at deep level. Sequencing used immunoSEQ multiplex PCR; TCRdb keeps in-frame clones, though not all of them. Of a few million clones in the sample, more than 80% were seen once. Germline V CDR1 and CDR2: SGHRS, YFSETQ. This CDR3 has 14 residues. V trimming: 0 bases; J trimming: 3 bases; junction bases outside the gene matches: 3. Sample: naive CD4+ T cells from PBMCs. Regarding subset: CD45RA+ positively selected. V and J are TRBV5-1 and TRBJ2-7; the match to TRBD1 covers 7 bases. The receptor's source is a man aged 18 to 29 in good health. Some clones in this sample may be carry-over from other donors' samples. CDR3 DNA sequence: TGCGCCAGCAGCTTGGTAGGGGGCGGCTACGAGCAGTACTTC. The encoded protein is CASSLVGGGYEQYF. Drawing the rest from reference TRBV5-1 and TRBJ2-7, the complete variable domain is KAGVTQTPRYLIKTRGQQVTLSCSPISGHRSVSWYQQTPGQGLQFLFEYFSETQRNKGNFPGRFSGRQFSNSRSEMNVSTLELGDSALYLCASSLVGGGYEQYFGPGTRLTVT.